The 31 T cell receptor beta chains given below trace back to one sample, sequenced in a study of blood T cell repertoires in COVID-19. This table comes from immunoSEQ multiplex PCR, and its TCRdb copy is limited to in-frame clones, with some not included. Among some 270,000 clones listed, 80% to 95% were seen once. Sequencing input: PBMCs or T cells enriched from blood (not recorded which). Receptors were obtained from a middle-aged man who had been exposed to COVID-19.

The chain has TRBV19 and TRBJ1-5; the D is unclear. V shed 1 base and J shed 4 bases, with 8 bases lying between them. The CDR3 covers 14 residues. The V gene's germline CDR1 is LNHDA and CDR2 SQIVND (reference sequence). The CDR3 region has the DNA TGTGCCAGTAGTATAGCCGCGGGGAATCAGCCCCAGCATTTT. Amino acid sequence: CASSIAAGNQPQHF.

The chain couples TRBV7-2 to TRBJ2-5; 11 nucleotides align to TRBD1. CDR3 length: 17 amino acids. The ends lost 7 bases at V and 2 bases at J; junction bases unmatched: 12. Germline V gives CDR1 SGHTA, CDR2 FQGNSA. The CDR3, as DNA: TGTGCCAGCAACGGACAGGGGGCTGAGAGGAATCAAGAGACCCAGTACTTC. As protein: CASNGQGAERNQETQYF. The variable domain in full, with the rest retrieved from reference TRBV7-2 and TRBJ2-5, is GAGVSQSPSNKVTEKGKDVELRCDPISGHTALYWYRQSLGQGLEFLIYFQGNSAPDKSGLPSDRFSAERTGGSVSTLTIQRTQQEDSAVYLCASNGQGAERNQETQYFGPGTRLLVL.

The chain recombines TRBV11-2 with TRBJ1-1, with no clear D. Germline CDR1 and CDR2: SGHAT and FQNNGV. V lost 2 bases and J lost 1, with 5 bases in between. The CDR3 runs to 13 residues. The CDR3 coding sequence is TGTGCCAGCAGCTTATTCCAGAACACTGAAGCTTTCTTT. It translates to CASSLFQNTEAFF.

This clone was counted once. The chain is built from TRBV28 and TRBJ2-5, with D unclear. Per the germline V gene, CDR1 is MDHEN and CDR2 is SYDVKM. V lost 8 bases and J lost 4, with 8 bases in between. The CDR3 is made up of 11 amino acids. CDR3 protein: CASGPRETQYF. The CDR3 coding sequence is TGTGCCAGCGGCCCCCGAGAGACCCAGTACTTC.

The chain recombines TRBV6-4 with TRBJ2-7, with a tentative D call TRBD2 (6 bases). The germline V gene encodes CDR1 MRHNA and CDR2 SNTAGT. Trimming pared 6 bases from V and 6 bases from J, leaving 21 bases between. The CDR3 sequence is 15 residues long. CDR3 bases: TGTGCCAGCAGAACTAGGAGGGGTTGGTCGCTCGAGCAGTACTTC. Translated: CASRTRRGWSLEQYF.

The CDR3 DNA is TGTGCCAGCAGTTTATTAGGCTACACCTTC. This encodes CASSLLGYTF. This rearrangement joins TRBV27 to TRBJ1-2; D unresolved. The germline CDR1 and CDR2 sequences are MNHEY and SMNVEV (reference sequence). The CDR3 sequence is 10 residues long. Trimming took off 1 base at V and 8 bases at J, with 2 bases between the two ends.

The chain has TRBV7-2 and TRBJ2-2, with D perhaps matching TRBD2 (6 bases). V gave up 3 bases and J gave up 3 bases, with 8 bases separating them. Germline V CDR1 and CDR2: SGHTA, FQGNSA. The CDR3 loop spans 14 amino acids. As DNA, the CDR3 is TGTGCCAGCAGCTTGCAGCGGGACACCGGGGAGCTGTTTTTT. Amino acids: CASSLQRDTGELFF.

The rearrangement uses TRBV10-3 and TRBJ1-2, with TRBD1 as a possible D gene (6 bases). Germline V CDR1 and CDR2: ENHRY, SYGVKD. Between the trimmed V and J ends, which lost 11 bases and 3 bases, there was a span of 16 bases. This CDR3 is 13 amino acids long. CDR3 loop: CALSRDKDYGYTF. CDR3 coding DNA: TGTGCCCTCTCCCGGGACAAAGACTATGGCTACACCTTC.

This chain connects TRBV5-1 to TRBJ2-2; TRBD1 might be the D (5 bases). V gave up 2 bases and J gave up 3 bases, with 14 bases separating them. The CDR3 runs 16 residues. Germline V gives CDR1 SGHRS, CDR2 YFSETQ. For the CDR3, the DNA is TGCGCCAGCAGCTTTCATGGGGCTCGGGACACCGGGGAGCTGTTTTTT. Encoded protein: CASSFHGARDTGELFF.

This chain uses TRBV10-2 with TRBJ2-3, with 9 bases matching TRBD2. V was clipped by 2 bases and J by 4 bases; unmatched bases: 19. This CDR3 contains 20 residues. Germline CDR1 reads WSHSY; CDR2 reads SAAADI. This CDR3 is CASSEGSSGDKINKSDTQYF. CDR3 DNA sequence: TGCGCCAGCAGTGAGGGTTCTAGCGGGGATAAAATTAATAAATCAGATACGCAGTATTTT.

This chain links TRBV5-1 with TRBJ2-1; TRBD1 matches 7 bases. The ends lost 4 bases at V and 7 bases at J; junction bases unmatched: 11. Germline lookup yields CDR1 SGHRS and CDR2 YFSETQ. The CDR3 runs 15 residues. CDR3 sequence: CASSPQGGRGNEQFF. The CDR3 nucleotides read TGCGCCAGCAGCCCCCAAGGGGGCAGGGGGAATGAGCAGTTCTTC.

A word on this clone: Mismatch with germline at one junction end may stem from a read error. The CDR3 here is CATSRDRYNEQFF. CDR3 nucleotides: TGTGCCACCAGCCGGGACAGGTACAATGAGCAGTTCTTC. V is TRBV3-1 (or the pseudogene TRBV3-2) and J is TRBJ2-1; 8 positions agree with TRBD1. The CDR3 has 13 residues. CDR1 and CDR2 (germline): LGHDT, YNNKEL (reference sequence).

This clone appeared once. The chain is built from TRBV3-1 (or the pseudogene TRBV3-2) and TRBJ2-2, with TRBD1 matching 10 bases. The CDR3 loop spans 16 amino acids. CDR1 LGHDT and CDR2 YNNKEL come from the germline V gene (reference sequence). J lost 4 bases, V lost 2 bases, and 4 bases had no gene match. The CDR3 DNA is TGTGCCAGCAGCCAATGGGGGGACAGGGGCACCGGGGAGCTGTTTTTT. It specifies CASSQWGDRGTGELFF.

This clone was found a few times. This chain links TRBV6-5 with TRBJ2-5, with D unclear. The V and J ends lost 6 bases and 5 bases respectively, with 10 bases between them. CDR3 length equals 12 residues. Germline assignment: CDR1 MNHEY and CDR2 SVGAGI. The CDR3: CASSRLLETQYF. In DNA form, the CDR3 reads TGTGCCAGCAGCAGATTGTTGGAGACCCAGTACTTC.

This clone was observed once. The rearrangement joins TRBV6-5 to TRBJ2-2, with 11 bases matching TRBD1. Trimming at V came to 7 bases and at J to 4 bases, leaving 5 bases not matched to a gene. The CDR3 spans 15 residues. Germline V gives CDR1 MNHEY, CDR2 SVGAGI. CDR3 region: CASTIGTGGTGELFF. Written as DNA, the CDR3 is TGTGCCAGCACCATAGGGACAGGGGGCACCGGGGAGCTGTTTTTT.

The chain has TRBV19 and TRBJ1-1; D call uncertain. With 2 bases removed from V and 0 bases from J, the gap between germline ends came to 16 bases. CDR3 length: 17 amino acids. Germline V gene data show CDR1 as LNHDA and CDR2 as SQIVND (reference sequence). CDR3 sequence: CASSIRISRLMNTEAFF. As DNA, the CDR3 is TGTGCCAGTAGTATACGGATCTCGCGGCTTATGAACACTGAAGCTTTCTTT.

J is TRBJ1-1 and V is TRBV29-1; 12 bases agree with TRBD1. CDR3 length: 14 amino acids. CDR1 and CDR2 from the germline V gene are SQVTM and ANQGSEA. Losses at the gene ends were 7 bases for V and 5 bases for J; bases not matched to a gene: 8. The CDR3 sequence is CSGRDRGRLTEAFF. For the CDR3, the DNA is TGCAGCGGGAGGGACAGGGGGCGTTTGACTGAAGCTTTCTTT.

V is TRBV7-2 and J is TRBJ2-2, with D perhaps TRBD2 (5 bases). In germline, CDR1 is SGHTA, CDR2 FQGNSA. This CDR3 is built from 13 residues. V gave up 4 bases and J gave up 9 bases, with 12 bases separating them. The DNA for the CDR3 is TGTGCCAGCAGCTCGGACTTTTTCCGGGAGCTGTTTTTT. It specifies CASSSDFFRELFF.

CDR3 in amino acids: CASKIRTGNNQPQHF. Here the CDR3 DNA reads TGTGCCAGTAAGATCCGGACAGGGAACAATCAGCCCCAGCATTTT. The chain is built from TRBV19 and TRBJ1-5; 8 bases agree with TRBD1. CDR1 LNHDA and CDR2 SQIVND come from the germline V gene (reference sequence). The CDR3 runs 15 residues. The V gene end was trimmed by 7 bases and the J gene end by 3 bases; junction bases not matched to a gene: 8.

This rearrangement joins TRBV3-1 (or the pseudogene TRBV3-2) to TRBJ2-7, with TRBD2 matching 9 bases. V lost 10 bases to trimming and J lost 6 bases; unmatched junction nucleotides: 10. The CDR3 is 13 amino acids. From germline, CDR1 is LGHDT and CDR2 YNNKEL (reference sequence). CDR3 loop: CATHSGSSLEQYF. For the CDR3, the DNA is TGTGCCACCCATAGCGGGAGTTCACTCGAGCAGTACTTC.

V usage is TRBV5-4 and J usage is TRBJ2-7; TRBD2 aligns across 10 bases. Germline CDR1 and CDR2: SGHNT and YYREEE (reference sequence). This CDR3 region has 16 residues. J lost 5 bases, V lost 1 base, and 9 bases had no gene match. As DNA, the CDR3 is TGTGCCAGCAGCTTGTATTCTAGCGGGAGTTCCGACGAGCAGTACTTC. This sequence encodes CASSLYSSGSSDEQYF.

This clone was observed once. The chain is built from TRBV7-8 and TRBJ1-1; 9 bases map to TRBD1. CDR1 SGHVS and CDR2 FQNEAQ come from the germline V gene. The length of the CDR3 is 15 residues. Losses at the gene ends were 2 bases for V and 8 bases for J; bases not matched to a gene: 9. The CDR3 loop is CASSLRDRAGREAFF. DNA of the CDR3: TGTGCCAGCAGCTTACGGGACAGGGCCGGGAGAGAAGCTTTCTTT.

The rearrangement joins TRBV6-5 to TRBJ1-5, with TRBD1 identical over 9 bases. Germline assignment: CDR1 MNHEY and CDR2 SVGAGI. The junction had 9 bases not matched to a gene; V was cut back by 6 bases and J by 6 bases. This CDR3 is built from 15 residues. CDR3 DNA sequence: TGTGCCAGCAGCCCGGGACAGGGAGGCGGTCAGCCCCAGCATTTT. Protein product: CASSPGQGGGQPQHF.

The rearrangement uses TRBV3-1 (or the pseudogene TRBV3-2) and TRBJ2-7; D is possibly TRBD2 (5 bases). This CDR3 region has 14 residues. V lost 0 bases and J 5 bases, leaving 11 bases between the germline ends. Germline V gene data show CDR1 as LGHDT and CDR2 as YNNKEL (reference sequence). The CDR3 DNA reads as TGTGCCAGCAGCCAAGATCCCCACGGGGACGAGCAGTACTTC. This encodes CASSQDPHGDEQYF.

The V gene is TRBV27, the J gene TRBJ1-5; no reliable D call. Germline assignment: CDR1 MNHEY and CDR2 SMNVEV (reference sequence). The CDR3 sequence is 15 residues long. The V end lost 1 base, the J end lost 3 bases, and 10 bases lay between the germline ends. The CDR3 sequence: CASSLFGANNQPQHF. The CDR3 DNA reads as TGTGCCAGCAGTTTATTCGGAGCGAACAATCAGCCCCAGCATTTT.

This clone showed up just once. The chain employs TRBV20-1 and TRBJ1-1, with D maybe TRBD1 (6 bases). V lost 7 bases and J 11 bases, leaving 17 bases between the germline ends. Germline assignment: CDR1 DFQATT and CDR2 SNEGSKA (reference sequence). The CDR3 covers 11 residues. The CDR3 region has the DNA TGCAGTGTTCTCCCCGGGACAATGGCTTTCTTT. As protein: CSVLPGTMAFF.

The V gene is TRBV12-1, the J gene TRBJ1-1. TRBV12-1 corresponds to a pseudogene. This CDR3 has 18 amino acids. The CDR3 DNA reads as TGTGCCAGCAGCTGCGGGACCAGGGACGCTGGTCAAAACACTGAAGCTTTCTTT. Its protein product is CASSCGTRDAGQNTEAFF.

This clone occurred once. The chain recombines TRBV4-1 with TRBJ1-2; 9 bases match TRBD1. This CDR3 comprises 15 residues. Germline CDR1 is MGHRA and CDR2 is YSYEKL. The V gene end was trimmed by 1 base and the J gene end by 0 bases; junction bases not matched to a gene: 0. The CDR3 coding sequence is TGCGCCAGCAGCCAAGGGGACAGGGCTAACTATGGCTACACCTTC. Its protein product is CASSQGDRANYGYTF.

This sequence joins TRBV29-1 and TRBJ1-1; D is perhaps TRBD1 (6 bases). The CDR3 runs to 13 residues. Germline CDR1 SQVTM, CDR2 ANQGSEA. The V end lost 7 bases, the J end lost 1 base, and 13 bases lay between the germline ends. CDR3 sequence: CSAGDKANTEAFF. CDR3 bases: TGCAGCGCAGGGGACAAGGCGAACACTGAAGCTTTCTTT.

The rearrangement joins TRBV4-3 to TRBJ2-1, with 13 bases that match TRBD2. Trimming at V came to 1 base and at J to 4 bases, leaving 10 bases not matched to a gene. The germline V gene has CDR1 LGHNA and CDR2 YSLEER. The CDR3 runs 19 residues. CDR3 residues: CASSQAKGLAGSLYNEQFF. For the CDR3, the DNA is TGCGCCAGCAGCCAAGCCAAGGGACTAGCGGGATCCTTATACAATGAGCAGTTCTTC.

This chain uses TRBV27 with TRBJ1-1, with unresolved D. The CDR3 consists of 13 residues. Germline CDR1 MNHEY, CDR2 SMNVEV (reference sequence). V lost 3 bases and J lost 2, with 7 bases in between. CDR3 DNA sequence: TGTGCCAGCAGTTTTCTTTCCAACACTGAAGCTTTCTTT. Amino acids: CASSFLSNTEAFF.